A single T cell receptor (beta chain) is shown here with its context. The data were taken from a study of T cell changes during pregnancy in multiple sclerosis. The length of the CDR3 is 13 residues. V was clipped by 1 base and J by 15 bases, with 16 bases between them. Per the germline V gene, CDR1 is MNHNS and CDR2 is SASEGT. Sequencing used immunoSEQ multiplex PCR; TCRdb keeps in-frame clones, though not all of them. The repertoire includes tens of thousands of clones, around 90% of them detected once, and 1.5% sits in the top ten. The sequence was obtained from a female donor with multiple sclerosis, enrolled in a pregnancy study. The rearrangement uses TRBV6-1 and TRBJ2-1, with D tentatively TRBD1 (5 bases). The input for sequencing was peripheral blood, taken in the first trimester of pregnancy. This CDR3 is CASSEDISTGRFF. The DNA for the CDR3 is TGTGCCAGCAGTGAAGATATCAGTACAGGTCGGTTCTTC.